The present TCR delta chain was sequenced within a study of gamma delta lymphoproliferative disorders and STAT genes. The CDR3 is 18 amino acids. Germline CDR1 is TVYSNPD and CDR2 is GDNSRS (reference sequence). TCRdb re-called clones from the multiplex PCR reads via CATT. The repertoire includes approximately 4,000 delta-chain clones, around 1% of them detected once, and about 21% sits in the top ten. PBMCs from patients and controls supplied the genomic DNA for sequencing. Of note for this clone: The protein held in TCRdb is that of a much larger clone and does not match this DNA's translation at residue 9, likely because of a read error; the protein shown is translated from the DNA.

The receptor was isolated from a human donor in good health. The rearrangement uses TRDV3 and TRDJ1; D may be TRDD2 or TRDD3 (7 bases each). The sample taken for sequencing was blood. The CDR3 DNA sequence: TGTGCTTCCTACGTATGGGGGACGGCGGGATGGTCCACCGATAAACTCATCTTT. This translates into CASYVWGTAGWSTDKLIF.